This is a list of T cell receptor beta chains from one sample in a study of cytomegalovirus exposure and HLA in healthy donors. Sequenced by immunoSEQ multiplex PCR; TCRdb stores in-frame clones only, minus some. This sample has approximately 100,000 clones, with roughly 90% found just once. The source material was PBMCs. The receptors were sampled from a woman between 18 and 29 years old in good health and CMV-seropositive. The CDR3 runs from the conserved cysteine through the conserved F or W. D genes are given only for firm matches. Only part of the rows carry a size: once, few, many, or a class if the clone is expanded.

. . TRBJ1-1 TRBV14 TGTGCCAGCAGCCAAGAGGCACAGGTGAACACTGAAGCTTTCTTT CASSQEAQVNTEAFF
. . TRBJ1-6 TRBV18 TGTGCCAGCTCACCAGGACTCGGGATGGGGTCACCCCTCCACTTT CASSPGLGMGSPLHF
TRBD1 once TRBJ2-7 TRBV19 TGTGCCAGTAACAGGTGGGGACAGCTCTACGAGCAGTACTTC CASNRWGQLYEQYF
. . TRBJ1-2 TRBV10-3 TGTGCCATCAGTGTCCAGGGTGTCGGCTACACCTTC CAISVQGVGYTF
. . TRBJ1-6 TRBV19 TGTGCCAGTAGTATAGCGAGGGAGAATTCACCCCTCCACTTT CASSIARENSPLHF
TRBD2 . TRBJ2-1 TRBV5-8 TGTGCCAGCAGCCCCGGGACTAGCGGCTACAATGAGCAGTTCTTC CASSPGTSGYNEQFF
TRBD2 once TRBJ2-3 TRBV9 TGTGCCAGCAGCGCCGAGGGACTAGCGGGGGCATACACAGATACGCAGTATTTT CASSAEGLAGAYTDTQYF
. . TRBJ2-1 TRBV5-1 TGCGCCAGCAGCTTGGCGGGGGTGAGGAATGAGCAGTTCTTC CASSLAGVRNEQFF
. few TRBJ2-7 TRBV6-6 TGTGCCACCATCGACTACTTCTCCTACGAGCAGTACTTC CATIDYFSYEQYF
. . TRBJ1-6 TRBV28 TGTGCCAGCAGCCAACCAACCAGGAACTATAATTCACCCCTCCACTTT CASSQPTRNYNSPLHF
. . TRBJ2-2 TRBV7-9 TGTGCCAGCAGCTTAGCTCTAGCCGGGGAGCTGTTTTTT CASSLALAGELFF
TRBD1 . TRBJ1-2 TRBV11-2 TGTGCCAGCAGCGAGCGACAGGGAAGGGGCTACACCTTC CASSERQGRGYTF
. once TRBJ1-3 TRBV5-1 TGCGCCAGCAGCTTGGCACGCCCGGGGGTTGGAAACACCATATATTTT CASSLARPGVGNTIYF
. . TRBJ2-3 TRBV7-2 TGTGCCAGCAGCTTAGACACGATTACGCAGTATTTT CASSLDTITQYF
. . TRBJ1-2 TRBV4-1 TGCGCCAGCAGCCTTCGACAGTCTACCTATGGCTACACCTTC CASSLRQSTYGYTF
TRBD1 . TRBJ2-2 TRBV6-1 TGTGCCAGCAGGGGACAGGGCGATTCCGGGGAGCTGTTTTTT CASRGQGDSGELFF
. . TRBJ2-2 TRBV5-4 TGTGCCAGCAGCTCACAGGGGGGGGACACCGGGGAGCTGTTTTTT CASSSQGGDTGELFF
TRBD2 . TRBJ2-1 TRBV9 TGTGCCAGCAGCGCAGCAACTAGCGGGGTCTCCTACAATGAGCAGTTCTTC CASSAATSGVSYNEQFF
TRBD1 . TRBJ1-5 TRBV7-9 TGTGCCAGCAGCTTAGCGACAGGGTTGAATCAGCCCCAGCATTTT CASSLATGLNQPQHF
. once TRBJ1-4 TRBV7-8 TGTGCCAGCAGCTTAGAAATCTGGCAGGGGAACGAAAAACTGTTTTTT CASSLEIWQGNEKLFF
. . TRBJ1-1 TRBV6-4 TGTGCCAGCAGTAAAAACCCAGGGAACACTGAAGCTTTCTTT CASSKNPGNTEAFF
. . TRBJ1-1 TRBV7-2 TGTGCCAGCAGCACTACACTAGGGGGGGCCACTGAAGCTTTCTTT CASSTTLGGATEAFF
TRBD1 . TRBJ1-6 TRBV5-6 TGTGCCAGCAGCTTGGCCACAGGGGTCTCGATTTTAACCCTCCACTTT CASSLATGVSILTLHF
. . TRBJ2-1 TRBV27 TGTGCCAGCAGTTCCCAACTAGCTCCCCGTGAGCAGTTCTTC CASSSQLAPREQFF
TRBD2 . TRBJ2-1 TRBV9 TGTGCCAGCAGCGTAGGACCGCTAGCGGGGGGCATGGATGAGCAGTTCTTC CASSVGPLAGGMDEQFF
. many TRBJ2-2 TRBV10-3 TGTGCCTCCAGCCGACAGAAGAACACCGGGGAGCTGTTTTTT CASSRQKNTGELFF
. once TRBJ2-1 TRBV6-6 TGTGCCAGCAGTTACGCCCAGGACAGAGCAAAGCAGTTCTTC CASSYAQDRAKQFF
. . TRBJ1-5 TRBV27 TGTGCCAGCAGTTTAATTGGGGGCAAACAGCCCCAGCATTTT CASSLIGGKQPQHF
. . TRBJ1-2 TRBV11-2 TGTGCCAGCAGCTTAACACAGGACAGCTACACCTTC CASSLTQDSYTF
. . TRBJ1-6 TRBV7-9 TGTGCCAGCAGCTTAATGGCGGACTATAATTCACCCCTCCACTTT CASSLMADYNSPLHF
. . TRBJ1-2 TRBV4-1 TGCGCCAGCAGCCTAGACAGTGTTTTGTCAGGCTATGGCTACACCTTC CASSLDSVLSGYGYTF
TRBD1 . TRBJ2-7 TRBV6-1 TGTGCCAGCAGTGTATGGCAGGGGGCCCCATACGAGCAGTACTTC CASSVWQGAPYEQYF
. . TRBJ1-2 TRBV18 TGTGCCAGCTCACCACAGACAGTGAATGCTAACTATGGCTACACCTTC CASSPQTVNANYGYTF
. . TRBJ1-1 TRBV7-9 TGTGCCAGCAGACTAGATTGGGACACTGAAGCTTTCTTT CASRLDWDTEAFF